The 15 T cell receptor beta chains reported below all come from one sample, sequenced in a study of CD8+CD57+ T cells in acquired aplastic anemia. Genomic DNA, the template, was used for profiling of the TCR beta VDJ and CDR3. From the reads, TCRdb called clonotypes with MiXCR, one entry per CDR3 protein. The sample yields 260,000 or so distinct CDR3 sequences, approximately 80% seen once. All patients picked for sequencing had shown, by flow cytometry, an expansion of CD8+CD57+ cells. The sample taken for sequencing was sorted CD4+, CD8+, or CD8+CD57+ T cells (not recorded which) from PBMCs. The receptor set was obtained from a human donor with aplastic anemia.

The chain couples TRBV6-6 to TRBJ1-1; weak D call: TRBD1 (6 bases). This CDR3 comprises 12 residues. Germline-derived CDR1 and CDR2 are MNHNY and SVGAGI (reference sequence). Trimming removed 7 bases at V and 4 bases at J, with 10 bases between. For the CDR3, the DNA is TGTGCCAGCAATACAGGGACCACTGAAGCTTTCTTT. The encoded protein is CASNTGTTEAFF.

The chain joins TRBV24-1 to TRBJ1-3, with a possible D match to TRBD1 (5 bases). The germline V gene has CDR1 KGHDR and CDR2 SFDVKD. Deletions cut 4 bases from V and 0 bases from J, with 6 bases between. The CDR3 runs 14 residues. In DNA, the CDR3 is TGTGCCACCAGTGAGAGGGGCTCTGGAAACACCATATATTTT. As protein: CATSERGSGNTIYF.

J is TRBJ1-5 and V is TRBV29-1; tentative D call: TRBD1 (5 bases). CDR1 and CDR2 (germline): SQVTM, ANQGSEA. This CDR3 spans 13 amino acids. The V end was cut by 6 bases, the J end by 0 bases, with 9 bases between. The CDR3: CSVSDSSNQPQHF. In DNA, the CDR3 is TGCAGCGTGTCCGACAGTAGCAATCAGCCCCAGCATTTT. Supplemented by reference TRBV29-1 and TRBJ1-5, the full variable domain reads SAVISQKPSRDICQRGTSLTIQCQVDSQVTMMFWYRQQPGQSLTLIATANQGSEATYESGFVIDKFPISRPNLTFSTLTVSNMSPEDSSIYLCSVSDSSNQPQHFGDGTRLSIL.

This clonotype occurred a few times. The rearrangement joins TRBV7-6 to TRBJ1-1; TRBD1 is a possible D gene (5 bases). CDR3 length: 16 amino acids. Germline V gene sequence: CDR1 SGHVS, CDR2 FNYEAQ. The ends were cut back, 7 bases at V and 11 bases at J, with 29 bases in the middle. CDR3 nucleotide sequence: TGTGCCAGCACCCTAGGGAGGGTCCCCGCTGGGGCCAACGCTTTCTTT. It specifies CASTLGRVPAGANAFF. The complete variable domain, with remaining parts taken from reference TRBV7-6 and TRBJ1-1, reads GAGVSQSPRYKVTKRGQDVALRCDPISGHVSLYWYRQALGQGPEFLTYFNYEAQQDKSGLPNDRFSAERPEGSISTLTIQRTEQRDSAMYRCASTLGRVPAGANAFFGQGTRLTVV.

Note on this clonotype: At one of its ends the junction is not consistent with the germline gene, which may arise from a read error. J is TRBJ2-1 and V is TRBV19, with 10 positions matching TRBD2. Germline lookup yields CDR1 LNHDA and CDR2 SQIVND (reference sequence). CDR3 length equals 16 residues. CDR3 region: CASSITSGVYKDTLYF. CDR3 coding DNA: TGTGCCAGTAGTATAACTAGCGGGGTCTACAAAGATACGCTGTATTTT.

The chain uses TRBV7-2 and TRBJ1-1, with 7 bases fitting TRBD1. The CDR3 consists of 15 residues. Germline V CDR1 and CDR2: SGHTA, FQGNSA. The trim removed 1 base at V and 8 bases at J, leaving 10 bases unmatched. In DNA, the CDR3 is TGTGCCAGCAGCTTAGAGGGGGCACCCGATACGGAAGCTTTCTTT. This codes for CASSLEGAPDTEAFF.

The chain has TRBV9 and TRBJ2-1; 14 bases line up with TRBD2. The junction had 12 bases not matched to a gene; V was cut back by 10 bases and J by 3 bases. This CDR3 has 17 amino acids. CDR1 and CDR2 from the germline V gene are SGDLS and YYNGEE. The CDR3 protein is CAPTGTSGSRNYNEQFF. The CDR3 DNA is TGTGCCCCCACCGGGACTAGCGGGAGTCGGAACTACAATGAGCAGTTCTTC.

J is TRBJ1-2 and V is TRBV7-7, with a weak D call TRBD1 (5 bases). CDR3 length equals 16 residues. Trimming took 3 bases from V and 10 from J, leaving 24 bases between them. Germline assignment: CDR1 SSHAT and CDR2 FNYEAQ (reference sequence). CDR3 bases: TGTGCCAGCAGCTTGCGGGACGCCCGTTTGTTAAGCCCCTACACCTTC. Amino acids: CASSLRDARLLSPYTF.

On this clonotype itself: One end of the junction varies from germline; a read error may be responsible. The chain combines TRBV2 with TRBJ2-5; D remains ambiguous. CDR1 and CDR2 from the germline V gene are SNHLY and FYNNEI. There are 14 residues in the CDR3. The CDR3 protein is CASGGGATQTPHFF. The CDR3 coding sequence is TGTGCCAGCGGCGGCGGCGCCACCCAAACGCCCCATTTCTTC.

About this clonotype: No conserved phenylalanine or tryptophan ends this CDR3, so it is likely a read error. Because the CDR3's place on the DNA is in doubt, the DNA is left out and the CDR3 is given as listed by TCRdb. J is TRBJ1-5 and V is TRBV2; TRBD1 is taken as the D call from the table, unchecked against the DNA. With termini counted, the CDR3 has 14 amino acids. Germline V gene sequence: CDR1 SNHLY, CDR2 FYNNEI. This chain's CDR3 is CASSQVGGNQPHYC.

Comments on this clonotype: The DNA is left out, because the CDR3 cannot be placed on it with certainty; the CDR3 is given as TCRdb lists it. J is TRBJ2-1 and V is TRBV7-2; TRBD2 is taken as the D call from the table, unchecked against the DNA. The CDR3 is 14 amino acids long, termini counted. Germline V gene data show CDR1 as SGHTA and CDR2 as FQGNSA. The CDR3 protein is CASSRVPGELFFGF.

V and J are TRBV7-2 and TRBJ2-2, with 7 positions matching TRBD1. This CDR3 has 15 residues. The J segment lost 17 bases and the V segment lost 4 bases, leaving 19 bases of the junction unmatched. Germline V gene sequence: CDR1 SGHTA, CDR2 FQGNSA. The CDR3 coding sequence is TGTGCCAGCAGCTGTTATCCAGACGGGACAGCGGATTCCTTTTTT. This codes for CASSCYPDGTADSFF.

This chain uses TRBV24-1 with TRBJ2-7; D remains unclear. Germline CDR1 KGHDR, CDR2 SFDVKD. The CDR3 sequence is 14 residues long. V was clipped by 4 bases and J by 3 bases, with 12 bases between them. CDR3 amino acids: CATSDKQRNYEQYF. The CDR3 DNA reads TGTGCCACCAGTGACAAGCAGAGAAACTACGAGCAGTACTTC.

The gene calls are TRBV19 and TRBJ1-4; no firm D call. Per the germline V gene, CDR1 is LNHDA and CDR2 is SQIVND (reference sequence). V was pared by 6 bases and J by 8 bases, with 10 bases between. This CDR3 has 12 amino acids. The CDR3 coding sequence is TGTGCCAGTAGACCTTCGCGGGAAAAACTGTTTTTT. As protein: CASRPSREKLFF.

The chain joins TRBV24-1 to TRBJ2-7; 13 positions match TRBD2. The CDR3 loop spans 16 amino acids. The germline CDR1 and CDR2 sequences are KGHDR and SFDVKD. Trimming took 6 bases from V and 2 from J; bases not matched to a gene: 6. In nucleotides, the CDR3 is TGTGCCACCAGTTCACGGACTAGCGGGGGAACCTACGAGCAGTACTTC. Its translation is CATSSRTSGGTYEQYF.